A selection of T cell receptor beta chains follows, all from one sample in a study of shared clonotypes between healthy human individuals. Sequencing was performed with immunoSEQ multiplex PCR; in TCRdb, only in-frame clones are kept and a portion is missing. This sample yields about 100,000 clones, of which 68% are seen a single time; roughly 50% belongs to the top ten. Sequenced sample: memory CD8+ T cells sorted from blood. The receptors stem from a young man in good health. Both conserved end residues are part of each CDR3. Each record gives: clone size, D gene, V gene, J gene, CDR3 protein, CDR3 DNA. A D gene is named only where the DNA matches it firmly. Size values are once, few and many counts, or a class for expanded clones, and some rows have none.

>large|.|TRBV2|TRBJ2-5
CASSEMGRQETQYF
TGTGCCAGCAGTGAAATGGGCAGACAAGAGACCCAGTACTTC
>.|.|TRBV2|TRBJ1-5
CASSEAVTQPQHF
TGTGCCAGCAGTGAGGCAGTAACCCAGCCCCAGCATTTT
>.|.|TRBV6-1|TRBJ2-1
CASTGQGEHNEQFF
TGTGCCAGCACGGGGCAGGGCGAACACAATGAGCAGTTCTTC
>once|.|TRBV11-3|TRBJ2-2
CASSLAGAPEELFF
TGTGCCAGCAGCTTAGCGGGAGCTCCCGAGGAGCTGTTTTTT
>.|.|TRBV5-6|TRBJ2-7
CASSLVRGEQYF
TGTGCCAGCAGCTTAGTCCGAGGGGAGCAGTACTTC
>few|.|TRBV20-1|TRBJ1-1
CSARDFTEAFF
TGCAGTGCTAGAGATTTTACTGAAGCTTTCTTT
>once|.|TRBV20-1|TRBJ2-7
CSAARDYEQYF
TGCAGTGCGGCCAGAGACTACGAGCAGTACTTC
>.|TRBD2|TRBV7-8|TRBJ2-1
CASSLAGGRAYEQFF
TGTGCCAGCAGCTTAGCTGGCGGGAGGGCCTATGAGCAGTTCTTC
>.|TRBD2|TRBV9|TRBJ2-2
CASSVGLAGLGGELFF
TGTGCCAGCAGTGTAGGACTAGCGGGATTGGGCGGGGAGCTGTTTTTT
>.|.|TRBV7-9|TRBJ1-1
CASSFDRSPAFF
TGTGCCAGCAGTTTCGACAGGAGCCCCGCTTTCTTT
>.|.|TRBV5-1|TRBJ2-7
CASSAVDPLYEQYF
TGCGCCAGCAGCGCCGTGGACCCTCTCTACGAGCAGTACTTC